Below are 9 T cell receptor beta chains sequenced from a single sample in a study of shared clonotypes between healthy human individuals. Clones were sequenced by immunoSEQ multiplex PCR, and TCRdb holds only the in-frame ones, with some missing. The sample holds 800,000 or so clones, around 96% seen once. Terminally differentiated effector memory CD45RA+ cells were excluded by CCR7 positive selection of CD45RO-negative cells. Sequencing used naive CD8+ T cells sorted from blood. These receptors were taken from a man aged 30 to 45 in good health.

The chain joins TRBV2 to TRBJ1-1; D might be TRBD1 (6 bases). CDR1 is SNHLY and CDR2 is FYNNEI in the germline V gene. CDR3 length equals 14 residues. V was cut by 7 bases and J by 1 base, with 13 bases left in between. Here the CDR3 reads CASNPGESNTEAFF. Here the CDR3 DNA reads TGTGCCAGCAATCCAGGGGAGTCGAACACTGAAGCTTTCTTT.

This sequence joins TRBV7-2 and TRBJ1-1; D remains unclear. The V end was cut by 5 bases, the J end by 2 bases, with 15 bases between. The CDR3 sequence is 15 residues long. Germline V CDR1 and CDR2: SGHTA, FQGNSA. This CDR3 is CASSIRTGINTEAFF. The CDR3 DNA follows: TGTGCCAGCAGCATAAGGACCGGAATTAACACTGAAGCTTTCTTT.

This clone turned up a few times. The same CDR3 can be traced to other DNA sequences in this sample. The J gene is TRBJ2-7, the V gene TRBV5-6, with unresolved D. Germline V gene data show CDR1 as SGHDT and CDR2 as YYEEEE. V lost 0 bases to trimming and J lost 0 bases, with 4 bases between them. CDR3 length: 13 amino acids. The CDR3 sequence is CASSLGSSYEQYF. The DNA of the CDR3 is TGTGCCAGCAGCTTGGGGAGCTCCTACGAGCAGTACTTC.

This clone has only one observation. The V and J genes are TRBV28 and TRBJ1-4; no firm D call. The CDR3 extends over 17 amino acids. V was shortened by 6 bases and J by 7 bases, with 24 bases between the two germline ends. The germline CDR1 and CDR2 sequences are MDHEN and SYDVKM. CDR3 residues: CASRPAAGFRESEKLFF. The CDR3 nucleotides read TGTGCCAGCAGGCCAGCGGCGGGGTTTCGGGAAAGTGAAAAACTGTTTTTT. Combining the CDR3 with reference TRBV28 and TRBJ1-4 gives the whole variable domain DVKVTQSSRYLVKRTGEKVFLECVQDMDHENMFWYRQDPGLGLRLIYFSYDVKMKEKGDIPEGYSVSREKKERFSLILESASTNQTSMYLCASRPAAGFRESEKLFFGSGTQLSVL.

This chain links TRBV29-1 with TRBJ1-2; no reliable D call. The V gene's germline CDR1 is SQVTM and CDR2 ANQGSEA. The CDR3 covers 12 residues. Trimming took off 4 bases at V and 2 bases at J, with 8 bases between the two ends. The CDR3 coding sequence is TGCAGCGTTGTTTCCAGAAACTATGGCTACACCTTC. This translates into CSVVSRNYGYTF.

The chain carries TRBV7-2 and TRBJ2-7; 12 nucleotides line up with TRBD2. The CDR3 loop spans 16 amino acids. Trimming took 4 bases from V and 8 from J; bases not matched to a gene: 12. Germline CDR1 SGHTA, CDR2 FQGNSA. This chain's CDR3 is CASSSQVTSGSAKQYF. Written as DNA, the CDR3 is TGTGCCAGCAGCTCACAGGTGACTAGCGGGAGCGCGAAGCAGTACTTC.

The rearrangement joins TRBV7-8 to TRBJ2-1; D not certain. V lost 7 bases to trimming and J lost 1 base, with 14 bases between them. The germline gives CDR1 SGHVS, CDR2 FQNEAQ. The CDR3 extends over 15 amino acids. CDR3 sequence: CASIDQDLSYNEQFF. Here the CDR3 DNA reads TGTGCCAGCATAGACCAGGACCTTTCCTACAATGAGCAGTTCTTC.

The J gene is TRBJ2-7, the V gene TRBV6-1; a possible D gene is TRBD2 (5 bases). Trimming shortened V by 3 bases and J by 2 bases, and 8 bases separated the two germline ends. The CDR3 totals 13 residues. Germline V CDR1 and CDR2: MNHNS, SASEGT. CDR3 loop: CASSDSGTYEQYF. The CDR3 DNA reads TGTGCCAGCAGTGATTCGGGGACCTACGAGCAGTACTTC.

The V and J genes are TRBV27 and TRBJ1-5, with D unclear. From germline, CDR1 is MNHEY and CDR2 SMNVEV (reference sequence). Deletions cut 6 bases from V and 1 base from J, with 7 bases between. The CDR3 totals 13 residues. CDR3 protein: CASRPGSNQPQHF. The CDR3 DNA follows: TGTGCCAGCAGGCCCGGGAGCAATCAGCCCCAGCATTTT.